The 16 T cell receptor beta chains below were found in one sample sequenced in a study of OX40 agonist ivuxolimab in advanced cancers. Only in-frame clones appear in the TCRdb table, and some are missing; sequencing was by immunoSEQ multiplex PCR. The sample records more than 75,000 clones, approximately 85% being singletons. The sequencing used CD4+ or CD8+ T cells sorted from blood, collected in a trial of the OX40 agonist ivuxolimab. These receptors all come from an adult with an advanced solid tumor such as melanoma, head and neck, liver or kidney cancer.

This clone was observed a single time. Here the CDR3 reads CASSYPPRDTQYF. The CDR3 DNA reads as TGTGCCAGCAGTTATCCCCCGCGGGATACGCAGTATTTT. The V call is TRBV6-6, the J call TRBJ2-3; D gene uncertain. Germline V CDR1 and CDR2: MNHNY, SVGAGI (reference sequence). This CDR3 has 13 residues. V lost 3 bases and J lost 6, with 10 bases in between.

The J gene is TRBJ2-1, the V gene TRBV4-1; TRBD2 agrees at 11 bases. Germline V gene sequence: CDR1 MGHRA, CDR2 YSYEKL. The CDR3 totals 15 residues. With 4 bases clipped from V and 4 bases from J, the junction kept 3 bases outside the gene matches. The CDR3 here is CASSRGLADYNEQFF. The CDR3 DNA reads TGCGCCAGCAGCCGGGGACTAGCGGATTACAATGAGCAGTTCTTC.

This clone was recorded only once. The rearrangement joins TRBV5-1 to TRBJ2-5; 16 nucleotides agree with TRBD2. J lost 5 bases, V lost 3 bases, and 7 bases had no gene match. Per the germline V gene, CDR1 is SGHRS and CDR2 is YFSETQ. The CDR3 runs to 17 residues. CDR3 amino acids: CASSYTGTSGGAETQYF. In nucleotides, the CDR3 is TGCGCCAGCAGCTACACCGGGACTAGCGGGGGGGCGGAGACCCAGTACTTC.

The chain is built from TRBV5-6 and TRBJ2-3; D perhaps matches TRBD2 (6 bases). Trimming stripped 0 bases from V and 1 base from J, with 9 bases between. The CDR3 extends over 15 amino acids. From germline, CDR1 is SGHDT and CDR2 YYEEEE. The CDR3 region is CASSLDGGRTDTQYF. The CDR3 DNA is TGTGCCAGCAGCTTGGACGGGGGACGCACAGATACGCAGTATTTT.

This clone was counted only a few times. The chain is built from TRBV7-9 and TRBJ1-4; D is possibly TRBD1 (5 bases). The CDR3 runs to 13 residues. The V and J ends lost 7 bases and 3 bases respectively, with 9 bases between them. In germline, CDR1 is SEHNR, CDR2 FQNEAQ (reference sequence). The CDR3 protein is CASIRGANEKLFF. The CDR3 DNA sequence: TGTGCCAGCATACGAGGGGCTAATGAAAAACTGTTTTTT.

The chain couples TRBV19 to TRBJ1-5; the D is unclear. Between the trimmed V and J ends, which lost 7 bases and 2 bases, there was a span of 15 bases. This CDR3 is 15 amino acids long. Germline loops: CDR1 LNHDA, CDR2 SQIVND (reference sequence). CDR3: CASKPIPQGNQPQHF. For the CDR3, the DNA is TGTGCCAGTAAGCCGATCCCTCAGGGCAATCAGCCCCAGCATTTT.

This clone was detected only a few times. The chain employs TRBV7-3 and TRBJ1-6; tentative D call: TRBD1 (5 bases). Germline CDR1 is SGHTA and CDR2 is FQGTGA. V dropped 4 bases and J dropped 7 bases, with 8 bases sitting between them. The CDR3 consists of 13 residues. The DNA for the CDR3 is TGTGCCAGCAGCTCCGAGGGGAATTCACCCCTCCACTTT. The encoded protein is CASSSEGNSPLHF.

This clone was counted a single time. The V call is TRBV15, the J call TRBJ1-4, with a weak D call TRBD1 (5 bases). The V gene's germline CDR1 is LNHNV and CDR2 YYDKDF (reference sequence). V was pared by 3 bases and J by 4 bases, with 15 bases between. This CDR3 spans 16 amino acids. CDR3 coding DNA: TGTGCCACCAGCAGCGTTAATCTCCAGGGTAATGAAAAACTGTTTTTT. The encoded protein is CATSSVNLQGNEKLFF.

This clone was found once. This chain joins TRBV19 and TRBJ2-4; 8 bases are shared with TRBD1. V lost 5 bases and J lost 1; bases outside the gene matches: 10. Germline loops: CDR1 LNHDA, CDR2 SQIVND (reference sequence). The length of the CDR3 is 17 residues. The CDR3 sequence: CASSWYPGGAAKNIQYF. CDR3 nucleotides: TGTGCCAGTAGTTGGTACCCAGGGGGCGCGGCCAAAAACATTCAGTACTTC.

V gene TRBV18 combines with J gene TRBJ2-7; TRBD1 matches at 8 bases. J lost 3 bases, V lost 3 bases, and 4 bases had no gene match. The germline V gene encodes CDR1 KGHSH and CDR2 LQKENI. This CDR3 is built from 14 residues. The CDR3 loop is CASSPDRDRYEQYF. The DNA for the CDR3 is TGTGCCAGCTCACCGGACAGGGATCGCTACGAGCAGTACTTC.

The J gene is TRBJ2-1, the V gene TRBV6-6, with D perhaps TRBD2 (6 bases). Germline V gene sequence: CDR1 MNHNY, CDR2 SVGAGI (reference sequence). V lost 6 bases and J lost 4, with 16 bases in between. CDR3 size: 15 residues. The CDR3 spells CASSPGGSGYNEQFF. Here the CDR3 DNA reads TGTGCCAGCAGCCCCGGGGGTAGCGGTTACAATGAGCAGTTCTTC.

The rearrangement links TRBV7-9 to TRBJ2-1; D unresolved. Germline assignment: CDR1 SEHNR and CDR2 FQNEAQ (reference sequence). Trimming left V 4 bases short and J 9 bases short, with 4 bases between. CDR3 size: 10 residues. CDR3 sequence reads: CASSSVEQFF. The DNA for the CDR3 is TGTGCCAGCAGCTCTGTTGAGCAGTTCTTC.

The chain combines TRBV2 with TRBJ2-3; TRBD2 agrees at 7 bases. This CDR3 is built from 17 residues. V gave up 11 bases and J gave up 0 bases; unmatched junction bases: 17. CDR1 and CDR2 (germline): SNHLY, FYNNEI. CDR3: CAREGGPSGVSTDTQYF. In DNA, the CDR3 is TGTGCCCGAGAGGGTGGGCCTAGCGGTGTCAGCACAGATACGCAGTATTTT.

The CDR3 coding sequence is TGTGCCAGCCGACTAGCGCCGGGCGGTGAGCAGTTCTTC. Translating it yields CASRLAPGGEQFF. The chain is built from TRBV2 and TRBJ2-1; 8 nucleotides line up with TRBD2. The CDR3 has 13 amino acids. Germline CDR1 reads SNHLY; CDR2 reads FYNNEI. V trimming: 8 bases; J trimming: 9 bases; junction bases outside the gene matches: 9.

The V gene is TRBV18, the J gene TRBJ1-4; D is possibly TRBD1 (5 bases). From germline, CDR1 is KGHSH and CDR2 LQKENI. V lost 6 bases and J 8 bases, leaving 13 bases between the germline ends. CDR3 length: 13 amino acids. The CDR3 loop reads CASSGHFGEKLFF. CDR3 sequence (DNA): TGTGCCAGCTCTGGACACTTTGGCGAAAAACTGTTTTTT.

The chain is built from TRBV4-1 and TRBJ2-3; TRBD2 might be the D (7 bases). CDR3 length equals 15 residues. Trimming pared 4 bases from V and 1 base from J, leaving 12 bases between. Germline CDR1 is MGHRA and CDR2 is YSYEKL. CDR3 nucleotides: TGCGCCAGCAGCCTGGGGGGGACACGCACAGATACGCAGTATTTT. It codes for CASSLGGTRTDTQYF.